These 17 T cell receptor beta chains were sequenced from one sample in a study of vaccination and CD4 T cells after COVID-19. With the Oncomine TCR Beta short-read assay, DNA from cultured CD4+ T cells was sequenced. MiXCR was run by TCRdb on the PCR reads, yielding one entry per CDR3 protein. The sample consists of about 20,000 distinct CDR3 sequences, around 50% of them appearing once. The sample's treatment: roughly 11-day PBMC culture with coronavirus spike peptide pools or control peptides (ViraFEST assay). No antigens are known for them. Sequencing input: CD4+ T cells from blood, cultured in vitro. These receptors were obtained from a human donor who had recovered from COVID-19.

A single count supports this clonotype. This chain uses TRBV28 with TRBJ1-2, with D tentatively TRBD1 (6 bases). The CDR3 extends over 14 amino acids. The germline CDR1 and CDR2 sequences are MDHEN and SYDVKM. Trimming left V 4 bases short and J 0 bases short, with 9 bases between. CDR3 sequence reads: CASSSGTTNYGYTF. In DNA, the CDR3 is TGTGCCAGCAGTTCCGGGACAACTAACTATGGCTACACCTTC.

The V gene is TRBV27, the J gene TRBJ2-5; no firm D call. V lost 4 bases to trimming and J lost 2 bases, with 11 bases between them. The length of the CDR3 is 14 residues. The germline V gene has CDR1 MNHEY and CDR2 SMNVEV (reference sequence). The CDR3 DNA follows: TGTGCCAGCAGTTCGTGGGCCCAACAAGAGACCCAGTACTTC. Translated, it gives CASSSWAQQETQYF.

This sequence joins TRBV5-1 and TRBJ2-5; D possibly uses TRBD1 or TRBD2 (5 bases each). The germline V gene encodes CDR1 SGHRS and CDR2 YFSETQ. V lost 6 bases to trimming and J lost 1 base, with 10 bases between them. The length of the CDR3 is 13 residues. This CDR3 reads CASTHGAQETQYF. The CDR3 DNA reads as TGCGCCAGCACCCACGGGGCCCAAGAGACCCAGTACTTC.

This clonotype has a handful of counts. The gene calls are TRBV20-1 and TRBJ2-2; D not resolved. The CDR3 has 12 amino acids. Trimming shortened V by 3 bases and J by 4 bases, and 6 bases separated the two germline ends. The V gene's germline CDR1 is DFQATT and CDR2 SNEGSKA (reference sequence). As DNA, the CDR3 is TGCAGTGCTAGCTGGGGCACCGGGGAGCTGTTTTTT. Its protein is CSASWGTGELFF.

This rearrangement joins TRBV6-5 to TRBJ2-1; 8 bases match TRBD2. The CDR3 length is 16 residues. CDR1 and CDR2 from the germline V gene are MNHEY and SVGAGI. V lost 2 bases and J lost 7; bases outside the gene matches: 10. CDR3 bases: TGTGCCAGCAGTTACCTCGGGAGGGCCGGACGGAATGAGCAGTTCTTC. The encoded protein is CASSYLGRAGRNEQFF.

This clonotype was detected once. The gene calls are TRBV4-2 and TRBJ1-3; D is unclear. Trimming left V 0 bases short and J 4 bases short, with 13 bases between. The CDR3 covers 16 residues. CDR1 and CDR2 from the germline V gene are LGHNA and YNFKEQ. The CDR3 region is CASSQDLSHAGNTIYF. DNA of the CDR3: TGTGCCAGCAGCCAAGATCTTTCCCACGCGGGAAACACCATATATTTT.

This clonotype has more than one count but fewer than ten. V and J are TRBV10-3 and TRBJ1-1; D unclear. The V gene's germline CDR1 is ENHRY and CDR2 SYGVKD. The CDR3 totals 13 residues. V lost 7 bases and J 5 bases, leaving 14 bases between the germline ends. The CDR3 nucleotides are TGTGCCATCACATATGGCGTAAGAACTGAAGCTTTCTTT. Protein: CAITYGVRTEAFF.

The chain couples TRBV2 to TRBJ2-5, with 13 bases that match TRBD2. Trimming removed 6 bases from V and 4 bases from J; junction bases left unmatched: 5. Germline V lookup: CDR1 SNHLY, CDR2 FYNNEI. The CDR3 covers 15 residues. Here the CDR3 reads CASSGTSGKGETQYF. As DNA, the CDR3 is TGTGCCAGCAGCGGGACTAGCGGGAAGGGAGAGACCCAGTACTTC.

CDR3 amino acids: CASSLVGQGLGPQHF. CDR3 coding DNA: TGTGCCAGCAGTTTAGTTGGGCAGGGACTAGGGCCCCAGCATTTT. The chain joins TRBV28 to TRBJ1-5, with D perhaps matching TRBD1 (5 bases). The V and J ends lost 2 bases and 9 bases respectively, with 17 bases between them. This CDR3 is built from 15 residues. Germline CDR1 and CDR2: MDHEN and SYDVKM. The variable domain in full, with the rest retrieved from reference TRBV28 and TRBJ1-5, is DVKVTQSSRYLVKRTGEKVFLECVQDMDHENMFWYRQDPGLGLRLIYFSYDVKMKEKGDIPEGYSVSREKKERFSLILESASTNQTSMYLCASSLVGQGLGPQHFGDGTRLSIL.

V and J are TRBV2 and TRBJ2-7; D is uncertain. Between the trimmed V and J ends, which lost 5 bases and 2 bases, there was a span of 7 bases. Germline V gene data show CDR1 as SNHLY and CDR2 as FYNNEI. The CDR3 sequence is 12 residues long. The chain's CDR3 is CASSLVTYEQYF. DNA for the CDR3: TGTGCCAGCAGTTTGGTTACCTACGAGCAGTACTTC.

The chain couples TRBV12-3 or TRBV12-4 to TRBJ2-7, with D possibly matching TRBD2 (5 bases). V lost 4 bases and J lost 4, with 11 bases in between. This CDR3 has 13 amino acids. The CDR3 nucleotides read TGTGCCAGCAGTTCCCCTACTAGGTACGAGCAGTACTTC. Amino acid sequence: CASSSPTRYEQYF.

This clonotype was counted only a few times. CDR3 protein: CASEYYEQYF. The CDR3 nucleotides read TGTGCCAGCGAGTATTACGAGCAGTACTTC. This chain links TRBV6-1 with TRBJ2-7; the D is unclear. Germline V gene sequence: CDR1 MNHNS, CDR2 SASEGT. V was shortened by 8 bases and J by 4 bases, with 6 bases between the two germline ends. The CDR3 sequence is 10 residues long.

This clonotype is a singleton in its sample. CDR3 nucleotide sequence: TGTGCCAGCAGTTATAGGGACAGGTGGAGGGCTTTCTTT. Residues: CASSYRDRWRAFF. The chain recombines TRBV27 with TRBJ1-1, with TRBD1 identical over 8 bases. The V segment lost 4 bases and the J segment 11 bases; nucleotides outside the gene matches: 9. Per germline, CDR1 MNHEY and CDR2 SMNVEV (reference sequence). The CDR3 runs 13 residues.

The chain uses TRBV20-1 and TRBJ2-1; no reliable D call. Germline lookup yields CDR1 DFQATT and CDR2 SNEGSKA (reference sequence). The CDR3 sequence is 14 residues long. Trimming cost V 1 base and J 1 base, with 8 bases left between them. CDR3: CSARAWRSYNEQFF. In DNA form, the CDR3 reads TGCAGTGCTAGAGCATGGCGGTCCTACAATGAGCAGTTCTTC.

This clonotype was recorded only once. The CDR3 reads CASSKGQLNTEAFF. In DNA form, the CDR3 reads TGCGCCAGCAGCAAGGGACAGCTGAACACTGAAGCTTTCTTT. The gene calls are TRBV5-1 and TRBJ1-1, with TRBD1 matching 7 bases. The germline gives CDR1 SGHRS, CDR2 YFSETQ. V shed 4 bases, J shed 0 bases, and the junction held 3 bases outside the gene matches. The CDR3 loop spans 14 amino acids. The entire variable domain, with the rest obtained from reference TRBV5-1 and TRBJ1-1, is as follows: KAGVTQTPRYLIKTRGQQVTLSCSPISGHRSVSWYQQTPGQGLQFLFEYFSETQRNKGNFPGRFSGRQFSNSRSEMNVSTLELGDSALYLCASSKGQLNTEAFFGQGTRLTVV.

This clonotype showed up just a few times. The V and J genes are TRBV7-3 and TRBJ1-6, with TRBD1 matching 7 bases. CDR1 and CDR2 (germline): SGHTA, FQGTGA. The CDR3 spans 15 residues. J gave up 8 bases and V 2 bases, and 6 bases lay outside the gene matches. The CDR3 DNA reads TGTGCCAGCAGCTTATCCGGGACAGTGGATTCACCCCTCCACTTT. As protein: CASSLSGTVDSPLHF.

The CDR3 coding sequence is TGTGCCAGCTCAGAACAGGGGGCGAAGGTGAACACTGAAGCTTTCTTT. The encoded protein is CASSEQGAKVNTEAFF. This chain joins TRBV18 and TRBJ1-1; 9 bases are shared with TRBD1. V lost 5 bases to trimming and J lost 0 bases; unmatched junction nucleotides: 7. The CDR3 has 16 residues. In germline, CDR1 is KGHSH, CDR2 LQKENI.